The present T cell receptor (beta chain) was sequenced within a study of T cell responses to AZD1222 COVID-19 vaccine. General study results and limits: Vaccine-associated CD4 TCRs ranged over spike, dominating at 160-218 and 743-854. A mostly white British donor set with more females was recruited, and clonal diversity was possibly underestimated.

Trimming cost V 5 bases and J 5 bases, with 10 bases left between them. CDR3 size: 13 residues. Germline V gene data show CDR1 as MGHDK and CDR2 as SYGVNS. Details on this clone: What it binds is not known.

Clones were read by immunoSEQ multiplex PCR, and TCRdb kept only the in-frame ones, dropping some. This sample yields about 81,000 clones, of which around 93% are seen a single time; about 8% belongs to the top ten. The chain employs TRBV25-1 and TRBJ2-1; unclear D gene. The sequencing here drew on peripheral blood, taken 28 days after the second AZD1222 dose. The sequence came from an adult who received the AZD1222 COVID-19 vaccine. The DNA for the CDR3 is TGTGCCAGCAGTATCAACATCGACAATGAGCAGTTCTTC. Its translation: CASSINIDNEQFF.